A single T cell receptor beta chain is shown here with its context. What it recognizes is unknown. Amplification used 60 Vbeta primers and 13 Jbeta primers. Measured with immunoSEQ multiplex PCR; TCRdb has only the in-frame clones, and not every one. The sample contains 180,000 or so clones, around 62% of which appear only once. This record comes from a study of cytomegalovirus exposure and HLA in healthy donors. Study-wide results and limits: According to a later analysis, most TCR beta chains associated with CMV appeared HLA-restricted. Among immune exposure information, only CMV serostatus was available.

The CDR3 is 15 residues long. CDR1 is LNHDA, CDR2 SQIVND, per germline (reference sequence). V gave up 5 bases and J gave up 2 bases; unmatched junction bases: 5. The sequencing sample was made of PBMCs. The chain employs TRBV19 and TRBJ1-5; the match to TRBD1 covers 8 bases. This clonotype originated in a man aged 35-49 years in good health and CMV-seronegative. CDR3 sequence (DNA): TGTGCCAGTAGTCCTTCGACAGGGGGCAATCAGCCCCAGCATTTT. It is translated as CASSPSTGGNQPQHF.